The entry below gives a single TCR beta chain sequence along with its context. The target antigen is unknown. This sample is part of a study of early T cells in non-severe SARS-CoV-2 infection. Study-level background: Chains were unpaired, as sequencing was done on bulk RNA from unsorted whole blood. Study conclusions and caveats: Missing private and CD4 specificities, VDJdb matching favored anti-spike CD8 responses.

Researchers attached unique molecular identifiers to individual cDNA molecules. A single record per CDR3 protein comes from TCRdb applying MiXCR to the 5' RACE reads. The sample has about 33,000 distinct CDR3 sequences; about 4.3% are singletons. The CDR3 is 14 residues long. J lost 2 bases, V lost 7 bases, and 6 bases had no gene match. Germline assignment: CDR1 SEHNR and CDR2 FQNEAQ (reference sequence). Sample: whole blood. This clonotype was sampled from an adult who was a healthcare worker with PCR-confirmed SARS-CoV-2 infection or an uninfected control (not recorded which). This rearrangement joins TRBV7-9 to TRBJ1-1; 8 bases align to TRBD1. As DNA, the CDR3 is TGTGCCAGCACAGTGGACAGGGCCAACACTGAAGCTTTCTTT. Amino acids: CASTVDRANTEAFF.